This TCR beta chain appears in the sequencing data of a study of cytomegalovirus exposure and HLA in healthy donors listed by TCRdb under 2017. The study in broad terms: In an earlier analysis of several hundred of the donors, less than 350 Gb of sequence data and 117 million unique TCR beta sequences from 150 million to 200 million T cells were reported. About 300 gigabases of sequencing data and tens of millions of unique TCR sequences were included in an early release covering around 600 HLA-typed donors. Of the approximately 400 genotyped donors, around 81% fell in the genetic ancestry cluster associated with self-reported Caucasian donors. The study aimed to test whether signatures of past pathogen exposure could be identified by cataloging public T cell receptors. The study used immunosequencing to profile the T cell repertoires of several hundred subjects and linked those repertoires to cytomegalovirus serostatus. Along with the approximately 620-subject first cohort, a separate validation cohort of over a hundred different subjects was used. The study combined high-throughput TCR immunosequencing, statistical association of individual TCRs with disease status, and machine learning to predict cytomegalovirus infection status. To study patterns of TCR occurrence, a later analysis re-analyzed previously published TCR beta repertoires from around 660 donors and added high-resolution HLA genotyping. Rather than using new phenotypic data, the later analysis identified candidate immune exposures from TCR beta sequences and from how often those sequences occurred across donors. To decide whether each TCR beta V gene segment behaved as functional or pseudogenic, an earlier analysis of fewer than 750 of the donors relied on high-throughput TCR beta sequencing. Donor age, sex, ethnicity and CMV serostatus were collected together with the repertoire data. A later genetic analysis took genome-wide SNP genotypes for about 55% of the roughly 670 donors and used that subset as a discovery cohort. Every discovery cohort repertoire had been produced on one sequencing platform. Both class I and class II loci were covered by HLA typing, at four-digit resolution. The number of typed donors differed by locus: 629-630 for A, B, C, DRB1 and DQB1; 500 to 550 for DQA1; over 600 for DPA1; and around 450 for DPB1. Because of strong linkage in the cohort, roughly 5 DR-DQ haplotypes were treated as single units for association and clustering. Across approximately 400 genotyped donors of the cohort, an average of roughly 200,000 unique TCR beta nucleotide sequences per donor were sequenced, and 15% to 20% of those sequences were non-productive.

Concerning this clone itself: Which antigen it targets is not known. No base-level quality is on record; no much larger clone is a single base apart.

Broader findings and caveats from the paper: A further reported finding was that TCR beta sequences accurately predicted the HLA-A and HLA-B alleles for most subjects in the first cohort. A few of the identified cytomegalovirus-associated TCR beta chains were confirmed in vitro to be specific for cytomegalovirus antigens. In a later analysis, TCR association rates were found to vary across HLA loci, with the most associated TCRs seen for DRB1 alleles and the fewest for HLA-C alleles. Most TCR sequences were observed very rarely across donors, whereas some public TCRs were present in many individuals. In a later genetic analysis, a missense DCLRE1C variant was associated with V-gene and J-gene trimming of TCR beta chains, and the association was replicated in an independent cohort. Some IMGT-functional V segments, including TRBV6-2 and TRBV6-3, could not be told apart with the 87-base-pair reads, so those segments were excluded. The classifier was reported to diagnose cytomegalovirus status with high specificity and sensitivity in both the original cohort and the validation cohort. The only immune exposure information available for the cohort was CMV serostatus. According to the authors, the approach could potentially be generalized to other disease states and immunological phenotypes. At a false discovery rate of 0.05, a later analysis linked some 17,000 TCR beta sequences to specific HLA alleles. In a later analysis, several top co-occurrence clusters were reported to appear linked to parvovirus B19, influenza, CMV and Epstein-Barr virus. In a later analysis, HLA-associated TCR beta chains showed more clonal expansion and lower generation probabilities than non-associated chains that were equally common. A total of some 180 TCR beta chains were listed by the study as associated with cytomegalovirus. In a later analysis, most CMV-associated TCR beta chains were found to appear HLA-restricted, with HLA associations seemingly driven largely by CMV exposure. In an earlier analysis of around 600 of the donors, most TCR beta V segments appeared in productive rearrangements about 87% or about 30% of the time, broadly matching IMGT annotations. Assigning TCR associations to individual alleles was difficult when HLA alleles, especially DR and DQ, strongly co-occurred. Only TCR beta chains were sequenced in this cohort, and the absence of alpha or paired-chain data limited detectable features. Correlated functional status among segregating V segments might be attributable to linkage disequilibrium, but an unknown experimental factor could not be ruled out. Some 15 rarely observed V segments, including chromosome 9 orphons, were excluded from the earlier analysis of a few hundred of the donors because counts were too low. According to a later genetic analysis, donors in an Asian-associated ancestry cluster had fewer N-insertions in productive TCRs than the roughly 700-donor mean. The sequencing pipeline was judged likely to have produced a cluster of highly shared sequence variants as a technical artifact. Presence/absence analyses assumed roughly uniform sequencing depth across donors, an assumption that may not hold. Because HLA typing was missing for some donors at each locus, association tests included only the typed subset.

In total, fewer than 750 healthy bone marrow donors made up the cohort. Cohort members were all nominally healthy when sampled, although unrecorded immune exposures were likely present. The donor tested CMV seropositive, placing the donor among the approximately 290 seropositive members of the cohort. A peripheral blood sample was collected from each donor, and TCR beta sequencing was performed on peripheral blood mononuclear cells. The Qiagen DNeasy Blood Extraction Kit was used to extract genomic DNA from the blood cell samples. Library method: the immunoSEQ multiplex PCR assay. A mixture of 60 forward primers for TCR Vbeta segments and 13 reverse primers for TCR Jbeta segments was used in the multiplex PCR. Amplification of the CDR3 region of rearranged TCR beta genes was performed with a multiplex PCR assay on genomic DNA. Amplified TCR beta libraries were sequenced as 87-base-pair reads on the Illumina HiSeq System. On the study's bioinformatics: Across the 640 or so repertoires, a later analysis counted roughly 84 million unique TCR beta chains, around 11 million of which were shared by at least two donors. To remove PCR and sequencing errors, raw reads were error-corrected and collapsed into unique sequences using a nearest-neighbor algorithm that merged closely related sequences. To assign V, D and J gene segments, CDR3 sequences were aligned to IMGT reference sequences. For a sequence to be retained, at least a six-nucleotide match to both a V gene segment and a J gene segment was required. A rearrangement counted as productive if the CDR3 had no stop codons and remained in frame with V and J, and every other rearrangement counted as non-productive. CDR3 was defined according to IMGT convention as the region running from the second conserved V-encoded cysteine to the conserved J-encoded phenylalanine. Sequences without an unambiguous match to a single V gene segment were excluded from the earlier analysis of a few hundred of the donors. An earlier analysis of a few hundred of the donors called V segments functional above 56.7% productive rearrangements and segregating when the between-donor standard deviation exceeded 5%. A statistical classification framework was developed to diagnose cytomegalovirus status using the catalog of TCR beta chain sequences. V and J gene assignment, in a later analysis, came from comparing TCR nucleotide sequences with IMGT/GENE-DB human TR gene sequences. Using the TCRdist pipeline, a later analysis assigned CDR3 sequences along with most-parsimonious VDJ recombination scenarios. A later analysis defined each TCR beta chain by its CDR3 amino acid sequence plus V-gene family, and excluded reads lacking a unique V-gene family. In a later analysis, 550 to 650 highly shared, low-generation-probability nucleotide sequences were removed to address suspected cross-contamination and a sequencing artifact. In a later analysis, a clonal expansion index for each public chain was calculated from normalized within-repertoire ranks of inferred template counts. In a later analysis, generation probabilities were computed with a VDJ recombination model fitted to out-of-frame rearrangements, and the resulting probabilities were checked against IGoR. In a later analysis, hypergeometric tests were used to score TCR-TCR, TCR-HLA and TCR-CMV co-occurrence, with a repertoire-size bias correction applied to TCR pairs. A later analysis estimated false discovery rates by permuting HLA or CMV assignments 20 times. In a later analysis, co-occurring TCRs were grouped using DBSCAN, with TCRdist sequence similarity added in when clustering inside HLA-allele-positive subsets. For co-occurrence clustering, repertoires with fewer than 30,000 or more than 120,000 public chains were excluded, along with a handful of repertoires with anomalous nucleotide sharing. The source is immuneACCESS, and TCRdb retained only in-frame sequences with V and J called. Part of the clones is not carried over; for the studies checked, unresolved V genes explain less than half of this, and the remainder is unexplained. The V and J calls and clone size were taken over from that table, and D and trimming were inferred from the DNA. This sample lists 150,000 to 200,000 clones; approximately 79% were detected once. The top ten clonotypes cover roughly 13% of the sample.

The germline V gene gives CDR1 as SGHRS and CDR2 as YFSETQ. Trimming removed 4 bases from V and 0 bases from J, leaving 10 bases between the germline ends. Its CDR3 holds 14 amino acids, cysteine through phenylalanine. Kept here is only the CDR3 DNA, which spans 42 bases and is read in frame from base 1. The rearrangement combines TRBV5-1 with TRBJ2-5; TRBD1 is a possible D gene, resting on 6 matching bases. This TCR was sampled from a man aged 50-60 years in good health and CMV-seropositive. The specimen was PBMCs. The bases read TGCGCCAGCAGCCAAGCAGGGGACCAAGAGACCCAGTACTTC. This is translated as CASSQAGDQETQYF.